This T cell receptor beta chain was sequenced in a study of T-cell reconstitution after alpha-beta-depleted transplantation in children. This CDR3 contains 15 residues. Germline-derived CDR1 and CDR2 are DFQATT and SNEGSKA (reference sequence). Germline trimming cut 3 bases from V and 2 bases from J; bases unmatched to any gene: 7. Preparing the TCRbeta library involved the use of unique molecular identifiers. From the PCR reads, TCRdb called clonotypes with MiXCR, one entry per CDR3 protein. The table lists about 360,000 distinct CDR3 sequences, 13% of them singletons. This receptor was taken from a human donor who donated a stem cell graft to a child with Fanconi anemia. The chain uses TRBV20-1 and TRBJ2-1; 7 nucleotides agree with TRBD1. This specimen was PBMCs, taken from the stem cell graft. CDR3 protein: CSARGPGTAYNEQFF. The DNA of the CDR3 is TGCAGTGCTAGGGGACCCGGGACAGCCTACAATGAGCAGTTCTTC.